Listed below are T cell receptor beta chains from one sample, sequenced in a study of metastatic and nonmetastatic thyroid tumors. Via MiXCR, TCRdb re-called the PCR reads. Of some 21,000 clones listed, approximately 30% are singletons. The sequencing input was tumor tissue. These receptors came from a female donor with papillary thyroid cancer or a benign thyroid nodule (not recorded which). Some clones in this sample may be carry-over from other donors' samples. CDR3s include the opening cysteine and the closing phenylalanine or tryptophan. The order of the fields is D gene, clone size, V gene, J gene, CDR3 protein, CDR3 DNA. D genes are given only for firm matches. Clone size is not always given. Where it is, it says once, few, many or a class for expanded clones.

D: TRBD1
size: few
V: TRBV19
J: TRBJ2-1
CDR3: CASSLEQGAGEQFF
DNA: TGTGCCAGTAGTTTGGAACAGGGGGCGGGTGAGCAGTTCTTC

D: TRBD1
size: medium-sized
V: TRBV4-2
J: TRBJ2-2
CDR3: CASSQGTGDTGELFF
DNA: TGTGCCAGCAGCCAAGGGACAGGGGACACCGGGGAGCTGTTTTTT

D: TRBD2
size: .
V: TRBV14
J: TRBJ2-1
CDR3: CVSSWTSGSYNEQFF
DNA: TGTGTCAGCAGCTGGACTAGCGGGTCCTACAATGAGCAGTTCTTC

D: TRBD1
size: many
V: TRBV6-5
J: TRBJ2-5
CDR3: CASSYEDRAKYF
DNA: TGTGCCAGCAGTTACGAAGACAGGGCCAAGTACTTC

D: TRBD1
size: .
V: TRBV4-1
J: TRBJ2-3
CDR3: CASRDRVFVDTQYF
DNA: TGCGCCAGCCGGGACAGGGTATTTGTAGATACGCAGTATTTT

D: .
size: .
V: TRBV9
J: TRBJ2-1
CDR3: CASSAGPGDNEQSF
DNA: TGTGCCAGCAGTGCAGGACCGGGGGACAATGAGCAGTCCTTC

D: .
size: .
V: TRBV5-1
J: TRBJ2-7
CDR3: CASSLEGGLDEQYF
DNA: TGCGCCAGCAGCTTGGAGGGGGGCCTCGACGAGCAGTACTTC

D: .
size: many
V: TRBV5-4
J: TRBJ2-7
CDR3: CASRPGTDSYEQYF
DNA: TGTGCCAGCAGACCCGGGACCGATTCCTACGAGCAGTACTTC

D: TRBD1
size: .
V: TRBV20-1
J: TRBJ2-5
CDR3: CSAPRLPRDRAGETQYF
DNA: TGCAGTGCTCCCCGTTTGCCTCGGGACAGGGCGGGGGAGACCCAGTACTTC

D: .
size: few
V: TRBV27
J: TRBJ1-6
CDR3: CASLSYRAINSPLHF
DNA: TGTGCCAGCCTTTCTTACAGGGCGATTAATTCACCCCTCCACTTT

D: .
size: .
V: TRBV28
J: TRBJ1-5
CDR3: CASRSTPGLPQHF
DNA: TGTGCCAGCAGATCTACTCCGGGACTCCCCCAGCATTTT

D: .
size: .
V: TRBV28
J: TRBJ2-5
CDR3: CASSFQDYVERETQYF
DNA: TGTGCCAGCAGTTTTCAGGACTATGTGGAGAGGGAGACCCAGTACTTC

D: .
size: few
V: TRBV29-1
J: TRBJ1-1
CDR3: CSVAAGEATEAFF
DNA: TGCAGCGTTGCGGCAGGGGAGGCCACTGAAGCTTTCTTT

D: .
size: .
V: TRBV5-1
J: TRBJ1-3
CDR3: CASSFDTGGSGNTIYF
DNA: TGCGCCAGCAGCTTCGATACGGGGGGCAGTGGAAACACCATATATTTT

D: .
size: .
V: TRBV4-2
J: TRBJ2-5
CDR3: CASSQDSGGAKETQYF
DNA: TGTGCCAGCAGCCAAGATAGTGGGGGGGCCAAAGAGACCCAGTACTTC